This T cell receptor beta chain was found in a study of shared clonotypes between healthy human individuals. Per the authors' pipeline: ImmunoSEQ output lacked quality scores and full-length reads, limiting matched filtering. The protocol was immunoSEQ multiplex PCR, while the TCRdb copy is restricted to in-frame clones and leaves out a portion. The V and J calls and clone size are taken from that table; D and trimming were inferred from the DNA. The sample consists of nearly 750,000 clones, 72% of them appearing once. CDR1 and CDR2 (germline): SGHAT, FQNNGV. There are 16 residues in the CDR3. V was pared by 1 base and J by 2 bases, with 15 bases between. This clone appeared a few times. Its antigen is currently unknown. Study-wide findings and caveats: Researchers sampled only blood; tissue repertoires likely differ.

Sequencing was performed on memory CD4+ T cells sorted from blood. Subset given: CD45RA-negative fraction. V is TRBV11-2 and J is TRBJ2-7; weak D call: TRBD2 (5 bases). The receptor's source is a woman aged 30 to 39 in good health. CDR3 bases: TGTGCCAGCAGCTTAGGAGCGGCTAGTCGCGCCTACGAGCAGTACTTC. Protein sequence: CASSLGAASRAYEQYF.